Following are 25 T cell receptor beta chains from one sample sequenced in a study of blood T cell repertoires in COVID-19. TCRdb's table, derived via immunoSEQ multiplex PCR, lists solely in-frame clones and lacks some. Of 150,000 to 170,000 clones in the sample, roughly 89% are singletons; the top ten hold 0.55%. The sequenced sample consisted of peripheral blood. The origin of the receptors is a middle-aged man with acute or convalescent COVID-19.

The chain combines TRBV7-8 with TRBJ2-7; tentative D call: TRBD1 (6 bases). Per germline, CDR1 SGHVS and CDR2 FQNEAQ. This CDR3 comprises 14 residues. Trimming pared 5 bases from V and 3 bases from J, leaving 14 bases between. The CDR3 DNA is TGTGCCAGCAGCCACCGGGACAAGAACTACGAGCAGTACTTC. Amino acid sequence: CASSHRDKNYEQYF.

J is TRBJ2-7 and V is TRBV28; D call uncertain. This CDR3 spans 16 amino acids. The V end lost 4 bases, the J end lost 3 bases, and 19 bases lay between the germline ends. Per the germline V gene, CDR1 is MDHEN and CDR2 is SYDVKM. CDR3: CASSSADTNSDYEQYV. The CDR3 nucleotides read TGTGCCAGCAGTTCCGCCGACACCAACAGTGACTACGAGCAGTACGTC.

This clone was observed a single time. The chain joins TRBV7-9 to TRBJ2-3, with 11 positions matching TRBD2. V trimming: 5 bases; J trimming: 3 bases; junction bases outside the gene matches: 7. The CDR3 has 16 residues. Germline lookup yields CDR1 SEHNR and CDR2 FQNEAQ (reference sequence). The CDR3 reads CASSLIAGGGTDTQYF. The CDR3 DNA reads TGTGCCAGCAGCCTAATAGCGGGAGGGGGAACAGATACGCAGTATTTT.

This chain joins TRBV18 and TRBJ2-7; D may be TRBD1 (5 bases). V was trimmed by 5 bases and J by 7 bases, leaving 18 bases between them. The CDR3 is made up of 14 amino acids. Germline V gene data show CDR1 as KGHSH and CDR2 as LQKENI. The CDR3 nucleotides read TGTGCCAGCTCAGACAGTGAAGACCTACGAGAGCAGTACGTC. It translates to CASSDSEDLREQYV.

The CDR3 sequence is CASTSLWVAGGQDTGELFF. CDR3 nucleotides: TGTGCCAGTACCTCCCTTTGGGTAGCGGGAGGGCAGGACACCGGGGAGCTGTTTTTT. The V and J genes are TRBV19 and TRBJ2-2, with 11 nucleotides matching TRBD2. The CDR3 consists of 19 residues. CDR1 LNHDA and CDR2 SQIVND come from the germline V gene (reference sequence). With 7 bases clipped from V and 3 bases from J, the junction kept 16 bases outside the gene matches. The complete variable domain, with remaining parts taken from reference TRBV19 and TRBJ2-2, reads DGGITQSPKYLFRKEGQNVTLSCEQNLNHDAMYWYRQDPGQGLRLIYYSQIVNDFQKGDIAEGYSVSREKKESFPLTVTSAQKNPTAFYLCASTSLWVAGGQDTGELFFGEGSRLTVL.

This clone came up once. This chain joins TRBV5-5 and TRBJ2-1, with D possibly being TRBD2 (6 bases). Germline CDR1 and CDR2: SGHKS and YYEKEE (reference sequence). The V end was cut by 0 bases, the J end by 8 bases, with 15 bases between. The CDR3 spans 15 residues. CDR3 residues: CASSLGWGEDHEQFF. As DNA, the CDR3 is TGTGCCAGCAGCTTGGGGTGGGGGGAGGACCATGAGCAGTTCTTC.

CDR3 in DNA: TGCGCCAGCAGCTTGGCTGACAGGGTTGGAGAGACCCAGTACTTC. This gives the protein CASSLADRVGETQYF. The V gene is TRBV5-1, the J gene TRBJ2-5, with 7 bases matching TRBD1. Per the germline V gene, CDR1 is SGHRS and CDR2 is YFSETQ. V was pared by 0 bases and J by 4 bases, with 6 bases of the junction left unmatched. The CDR3 contains 15 residues. The full variable domain, its missing parts supplied by reference TRBV5-1 and TRBJ2-5, is KAGVTQTPRYLIKTRGQQVTLSCSPISGHRSVSWYQQTPGQGLQFLFEYFSETQRNKGNFPGRFSGRQFSNSRSEMNVSTLELGDSALYLCASSLADRVGETQYFGPGTRLLVL.

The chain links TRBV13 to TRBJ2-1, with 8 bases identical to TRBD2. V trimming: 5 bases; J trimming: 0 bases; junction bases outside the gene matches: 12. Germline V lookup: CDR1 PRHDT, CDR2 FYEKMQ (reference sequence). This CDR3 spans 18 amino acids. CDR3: CASSQGWKRGSSYNEQFF. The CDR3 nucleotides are TGTGCCAGCAGCCAGGGCTGGAAGCGGGGGAGCTCCTACAATGAGCAGTTCTTC.

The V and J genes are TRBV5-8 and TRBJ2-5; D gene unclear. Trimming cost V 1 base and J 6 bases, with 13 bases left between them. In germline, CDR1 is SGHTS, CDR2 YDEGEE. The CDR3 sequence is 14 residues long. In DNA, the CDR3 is TGTGCCAGCAGCTTGACGTTGTCGTGGCAGACCCAGTACTTC. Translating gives CASSLTLSWQTQYF.

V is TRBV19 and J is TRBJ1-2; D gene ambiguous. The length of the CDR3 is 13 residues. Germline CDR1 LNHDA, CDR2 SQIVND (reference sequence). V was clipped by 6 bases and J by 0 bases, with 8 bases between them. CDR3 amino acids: CASSGEPNYGYTF. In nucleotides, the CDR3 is TGTGCCAGTAGCGGGGAGCCTAACTATGGCTACACCTTC.

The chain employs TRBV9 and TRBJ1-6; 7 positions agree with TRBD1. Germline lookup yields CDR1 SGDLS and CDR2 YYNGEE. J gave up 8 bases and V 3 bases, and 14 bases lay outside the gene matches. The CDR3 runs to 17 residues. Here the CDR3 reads CASSALVPGQTDSPLHF. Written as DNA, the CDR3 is TGTGCCAGCAGCGCCCTCGTACCGGGACAGACCGATTCACCCCTCCACTTT.

The CDR3 DNA is TGTGCCAGCAGCTCAACCGGGACTGACACAGATACGCAGTATTTT. Protein sequence: CASSSTGTDTDTQYF. This sequence joins TRBV11-1 and TRBJ2-3; a weak D match, TRBD2 (6 bases). The CDR3 runs 15 residues. V was clipped by 4 bases and J by 2 bases, with 13 bases between them. CDR1 and CDR2 from the germline V gene are SGHAT and FQDESV (reference sequence).

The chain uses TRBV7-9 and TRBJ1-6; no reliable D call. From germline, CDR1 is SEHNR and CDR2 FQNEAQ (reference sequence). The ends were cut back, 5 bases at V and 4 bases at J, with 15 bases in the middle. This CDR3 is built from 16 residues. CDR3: CASSPRVAAYNSPLHF. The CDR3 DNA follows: TGTGCCAGCAGCCCCAGAGTTGCGGCTTATAATTCACCCCTCCACTTT.

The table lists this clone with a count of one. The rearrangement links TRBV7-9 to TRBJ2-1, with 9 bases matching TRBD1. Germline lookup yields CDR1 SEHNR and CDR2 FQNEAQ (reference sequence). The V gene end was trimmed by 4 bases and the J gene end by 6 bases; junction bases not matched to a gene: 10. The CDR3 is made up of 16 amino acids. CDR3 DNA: TGTGCCAGCAGCTCTAACAGGGGGCAGGTCACCAATGAGCAGTTCTTC. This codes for CASSSNRGQVTNEQFF.

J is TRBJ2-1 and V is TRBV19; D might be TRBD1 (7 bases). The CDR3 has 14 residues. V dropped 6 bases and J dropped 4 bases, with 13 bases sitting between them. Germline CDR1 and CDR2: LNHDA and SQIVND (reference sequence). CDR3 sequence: CASREGGQYNEQFF. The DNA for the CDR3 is TGTGCCAGTAGGGAGGGGGGACAGTACAATGAGCAGTTCTTC.

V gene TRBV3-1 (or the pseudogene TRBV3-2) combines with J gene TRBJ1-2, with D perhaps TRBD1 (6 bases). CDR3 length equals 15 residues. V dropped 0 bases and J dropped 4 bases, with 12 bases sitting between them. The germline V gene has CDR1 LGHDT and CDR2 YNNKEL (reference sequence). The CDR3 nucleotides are TGTGCCAGCAGCCAAGAGCCAGGGGAGCTCTATGGCTACACCTTC. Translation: CASSQEPGELYGYTF.

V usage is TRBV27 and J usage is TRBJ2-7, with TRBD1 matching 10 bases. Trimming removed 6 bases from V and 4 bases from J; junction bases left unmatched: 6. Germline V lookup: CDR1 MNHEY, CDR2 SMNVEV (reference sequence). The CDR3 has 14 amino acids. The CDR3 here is CASRPTGGAYEQYF. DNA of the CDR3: TGTGCCAGCAGGCCGACAGGGGGCGCTTACGAGCAGTACTTC.

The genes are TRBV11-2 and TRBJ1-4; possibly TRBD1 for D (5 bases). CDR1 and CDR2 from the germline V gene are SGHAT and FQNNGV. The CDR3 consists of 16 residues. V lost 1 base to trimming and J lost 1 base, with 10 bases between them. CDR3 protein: CASSLVAGLTNEKLFF. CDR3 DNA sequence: TGTGCCAGCAGCTTAGTGGCAGGGTTAACTAATGAAAAACTGTTTTTT.

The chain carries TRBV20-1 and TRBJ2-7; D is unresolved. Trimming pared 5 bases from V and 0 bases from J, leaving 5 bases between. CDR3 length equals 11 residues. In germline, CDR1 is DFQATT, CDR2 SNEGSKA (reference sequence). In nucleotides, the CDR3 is TGCAGTGCTTTTAGCTCCTACGAGCAGTACGTC. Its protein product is CSAFSSYEQYV.

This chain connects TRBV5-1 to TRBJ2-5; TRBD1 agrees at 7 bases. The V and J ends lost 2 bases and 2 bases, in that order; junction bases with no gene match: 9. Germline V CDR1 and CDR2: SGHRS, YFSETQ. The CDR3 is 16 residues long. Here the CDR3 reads CASSFPTGTNQETQYF. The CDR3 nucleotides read TGCGCCAGCAGCTTTCCGACAGGGACGAATCAAGAGACCCAGTACTTC.

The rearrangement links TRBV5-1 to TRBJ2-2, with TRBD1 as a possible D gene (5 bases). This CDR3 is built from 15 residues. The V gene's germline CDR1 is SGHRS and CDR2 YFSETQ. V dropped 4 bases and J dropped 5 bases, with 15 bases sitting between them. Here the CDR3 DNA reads TGCGCCAGCAGCACGACAGCCAAAGGAACCGGGGAGCTGTTTTTT. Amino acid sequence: CASSTTAKGTGELFF.

The CDR3 loop reads CASSLADRSNEQFF. CDR3 sequence (DNA): TGTGCCAGCAGCTTAGCCGACAGGTCCAATGAGCAGTTCTTC. The chain uses TRBV7-9 and TRBJ2-1; possible D gene TRBD1, 6 bases. The length of the CDR3 is 14 residues. The V and J ends lost 0 bases and 6 bases respectively, with 9 bases between them. Germline-derived CDR1 and CDR2 are SEHNR and FQNEAQ (reference sequence).

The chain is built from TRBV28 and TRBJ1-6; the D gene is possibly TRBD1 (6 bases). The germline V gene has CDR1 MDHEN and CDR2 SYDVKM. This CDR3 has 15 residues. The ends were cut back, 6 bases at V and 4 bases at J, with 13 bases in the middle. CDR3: CASSRRGHYNSPLHF. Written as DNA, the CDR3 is TGTGCCAGCAGCCGAAGGGGACATTATAATTCACCCCTCCACTTT.

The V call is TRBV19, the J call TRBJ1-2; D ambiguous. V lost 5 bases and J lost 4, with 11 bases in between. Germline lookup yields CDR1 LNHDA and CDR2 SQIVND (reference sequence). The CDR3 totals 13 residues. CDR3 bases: TGTGCCAGTAGTCCTCGACACGGCTATGGCTACACCTTC. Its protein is CASSPRHGYGYTF. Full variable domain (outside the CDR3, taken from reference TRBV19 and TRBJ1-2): DGGITQSPKYLFRKEGQNVTLSCEQNLNHDAMYWYRQDPGQGLRLIYYSQIVNDFQKGDIAEGYSVSREKKESFPLTVTSAQKNPTAFYLCASSPRHGYGYTFGSGTRLTVV.

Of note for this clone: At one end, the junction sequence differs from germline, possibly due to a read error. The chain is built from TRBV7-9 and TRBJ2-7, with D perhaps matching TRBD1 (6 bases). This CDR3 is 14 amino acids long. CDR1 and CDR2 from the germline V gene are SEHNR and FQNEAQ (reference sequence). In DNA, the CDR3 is TGTGCCAGCACCTTAGGACAGAGCTCCTACGAGCAGTACTTC. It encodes CASTLGQSSYEQYF.